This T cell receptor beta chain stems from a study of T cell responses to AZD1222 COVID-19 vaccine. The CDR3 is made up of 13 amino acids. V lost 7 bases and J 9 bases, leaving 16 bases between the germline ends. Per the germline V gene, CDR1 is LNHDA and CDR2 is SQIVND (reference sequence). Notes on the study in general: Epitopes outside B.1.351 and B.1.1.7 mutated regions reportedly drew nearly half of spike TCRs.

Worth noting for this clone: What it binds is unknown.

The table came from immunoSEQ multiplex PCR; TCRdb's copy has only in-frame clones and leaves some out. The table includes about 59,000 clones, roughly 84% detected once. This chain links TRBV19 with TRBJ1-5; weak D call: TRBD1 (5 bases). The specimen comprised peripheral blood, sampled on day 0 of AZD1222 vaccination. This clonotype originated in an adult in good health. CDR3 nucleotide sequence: TGTGCCAGTAATCCACAGGCCCAGCGGCCCCAGCATTTT. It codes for CASNPQAQRPQHF.